This entry concerns a single T cell receptor beta chain. Sequenced by immunoSEQ multiplex PCR; TCRdb stores in-frame clones only, minus some. The repertoire holds hundreds of thousands of clones, approximately 90% seen once, with 2.5% to 3.5% in the top ten. This sample is part of a study of blood T cell repertoires in COVID-19. Study-level background: Some COVID-19 samples were acute and others convalescent; all came from the United States, Italy and Spain. Sources were T cells, B-cell-depleted T cells, or PBMCs; the material itself was cDNA or gDNA.

CDR3 length equals 15 residues. Germline V gives CDR1 LNHDA, CDR2 SQIVND (reference sequence). The V end was cut by 2 bases, the J end by 4 bases, with 13 bases between. The TCR originated in a woman in her forties or fifties who had recovered from COVID-19. The chain combines TRBV19 with TRBJ2-3; perhaps TRBD1 as D (5 bases). Sequenced: PBMCs or T cells enriched from blood (not recorded which). For the CDR3, the DNA is TGTGCCAGTAGTATAAAGGTTTTAGGGGCAGATACGCAGTATTTT. Translation gives CASSIKVLGADTQYF.